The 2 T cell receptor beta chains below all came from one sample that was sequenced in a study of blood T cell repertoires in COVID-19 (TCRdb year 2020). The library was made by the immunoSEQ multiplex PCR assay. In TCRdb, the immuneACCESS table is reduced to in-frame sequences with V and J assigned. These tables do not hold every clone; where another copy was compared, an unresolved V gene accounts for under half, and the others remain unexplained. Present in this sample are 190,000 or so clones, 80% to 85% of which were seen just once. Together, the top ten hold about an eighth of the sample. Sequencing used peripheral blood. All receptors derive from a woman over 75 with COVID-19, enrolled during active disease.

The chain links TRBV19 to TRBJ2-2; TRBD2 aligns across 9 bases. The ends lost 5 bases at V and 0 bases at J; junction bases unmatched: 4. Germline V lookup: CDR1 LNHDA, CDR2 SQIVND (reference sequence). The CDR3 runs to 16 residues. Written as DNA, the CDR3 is TGTGCCAGTAGTGTAATAGCGGGAGCGAACACCGGGGAGCTGTTTTTT. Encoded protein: CASSVIAGANTGELFF.

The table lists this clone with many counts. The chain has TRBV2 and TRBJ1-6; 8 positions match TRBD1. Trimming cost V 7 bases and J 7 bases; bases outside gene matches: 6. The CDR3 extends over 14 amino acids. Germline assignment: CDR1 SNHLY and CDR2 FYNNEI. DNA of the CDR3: TGTGCCAGCACTTGGACAGGGTTGAATTCACCCCTCCACTTT. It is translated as CASTWTGLNSPLHF. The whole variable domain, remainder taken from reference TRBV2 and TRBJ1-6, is EPEVTQTPSHQVTQMGQEVILRCVPISNHLYFYWYRQILGQKVEFLVSFYNNEISEKSEIFDDQFSVERPDGSNFTLKIRSTKLEDSAMYFCASTWTGLNSPLHFGNGTRLTVT.